Following are 22 T cell receptor beta chains from one sample sequenced in a study of T-cell reconstitution after alpha-beta-depleted transplantation in children. Unique molecular identifiers were incorporated during preparation of the TCRbeta library. TCRdb recomputed calls from the PCR reads with MiXCR, one row per CDR3 protein. The table records 250,000 to 350,000 distinct CDR3 sequences, approximately 9.6% of them present only once. Sequences were derived from PBMCs from the stem cell graft donor, sampled from the stem cell graft. These receptor sequences come from a human donor who donated a stem cell graft to a child with SCID.

This clonotype occurred a few times. The chain recombines TRBV20-1 with TRBJ2-5; D not certain. The germline CDR1 and CDR2 sequences are DFQATT and SNEGSKA (reference sequence). The V and J ends lost 4 bases and 4 bases respectively, with 10 bases between them. The CDR3 totals 12 residues. The CDR3 DNA reads as TGCAGTGCTAAAGGAGTCGGAGAGACCCAGTACTTC. This gives the protein CSAKGVGETQYF.

The rearrangement links TRBV4-1 to TRBJ2-7, with TRBD1 matching 9 bases. This CDR3 spans 15 amino acids. The ends lost 4 bases at V and 4 bases at J; junction bases unmatched: 8. Germline CDR1 and CDR2: MGHRA and YSYEKL. The CDR3 coding sequence is TGCGCCAGCAGCCCGTCACAGGGGGCGCGATACGAGCAGTACTTC. Translated: CASSPSQGARYEQYF.

This clonotype was counted many times. CDR3 DNA sequence: TGTGCCAGCAGCCGGGGAAGGGGGGAGCTGTTTTTT. Translated, it gives CASSRGRGELFF. The chain has TRBV7-3 and TRBJ2-2, with D possibly matching TRBD2 (5 bases). Germline loops: CDR1 SGHTA, CDR2 FQGTGA. This CDR3 is 12 amino acids long. V lost 5 bases and J lost 8, with 9 bases in between.

This clonotype was detected only a few times. The chain uses TRBV5-1 and TRBJ2-3, with a tentative D call TRBD2 (7 bases). This CDR3 has 19 amino acids. The V gene lost 3 bases and the J gene lost 0 bases, with 23 bases spanning the gap. CDR1 SGHRS and CDR2 YFSETQ come from the germline V gene. The CDR3 coding sequence is TGCGCCAGCAGCTCACCTCTACTGGGGGGGGGCGATAGCACAGATACGCAGTATTTT. It is translated as CASSSPLLGGGDSTDTQYF. Combining the CDR3 with reference TRBV5-1 and TRBJ2-3 gives the whole variable domain KAGVTQTPRYLIKTRGQQVTLSCSPISGHRSVSWYQQTPGQGLQFLFEYFSETQRNKGNFPGRFSGRQFSNSRSEMNVSTLELGDSALYLCASSSPLLGGGDSTDTQYFGPGTRLTVL.

This clonotype has only a few counts. This rearrangement joins TRBV7-6 to TRBJ2-2, with 7 nucleotides matching TRBD2. Germline values: CDR1 SGHVS, CDR2 FNYEAQ. The CDR3 has 15 residues. With 4 bases clipped from V and 5 bases from J, the junction kept 7 bases outside the gene matches. Here the CDR3 reads CASSWSGTITGELFF. The CDR3 DNA follows: TGTGCCAGCAGCTGGTCCGGGACTATTACCGGGGAGCTGTTTTTT.

The chain recombines TRBV20-1 with TRBJ2-5; D not resolved. The CDR3 is 11 residues long. The V gene's germline CDR1 is DFQATT and CDR2 SNEGSKA (reference sequence). The V end lost 5 bases, the J end lost 0 bases, and 4 bases lay between the germline ends. The CDR3 here is CSAWYQETQYF. The DNA of the CDR3 is TGCAGTGCTTGGTACCAAGAGACCCAGTACTTC.

DNA of the CDR3: TGTGCCAGCAATGGACAGGGAAGGGAGACCCAGTACTTC. It encodes CASNGQGRETQYF. This chain joins TRBV2 and TRBJ2-5, with 8 bases that match TRBD1. The CDR3 covers 13 residues. Trimming at V came to 7 bases and at J to 5 bases, leaving 6 bases not matched to a gene. Germline V gene lookup returns CDR1 SNHLY and CDR2 FYNNEI.

This clonotype was detected ten times or more. The chain is built from TRBV5-1 and TRBJ2-7; maybe TRBD2 (6 bases). CDR3 length equals 14 residues. The germline V gene has CDR1 SGHRS and CDR2 YFSETQ. V lost 3 bases, J lost 0 bases, and 10 bases lay in between. CDR3 protein: CASSWDGSSYEQYF. CDR3 sequence (DNA): TGCGCCAGCAGCTGGGACGGGAGCTCCTACGAGCAGTACTTC. The full variable domain, completed using reference TRBV5-1 and TRBJ2-7, is KAGVTQTPRYLIKTRGQQVTLSCSPISGHRSVSWYQQTPGQGLQFLFEYFSETQRNKGNFPGRFSGRQFSNSRSEMNVSTLELGDSALYLCASSWDGSSYEQYFGPGTRLTVT.

This chain uses TRBV11-2 with TRBJ2-5, with D perhaps matching TRBD1 (5 bases). The CDR3 spans 12 residues. The germline gives CDR1 SGHAT, CDR2 FQNNGV. Trimming stripped 6 bases from V and 4 bases from J, with 9 bases between. The CDR3 coding sequence is TGTGCCAGCAGGGGGCTAATAGAGACCCAGTACTTC. Encoded protein: CASRGLIETQYF.

This chain connects TRBV6-1 to TRBJ2-5; the match to TRBD2 covers 13 bases. The germline gives CDR1 MNHNS, CDR2 SASEGT. V was pared by 8 bases and J by 5 bases, with 5 bases of the junction left unmatched. The CDR3 sequence is 14 residues long. The CDR3 spells CASQTSGGRETQYF. The CDR3 bases are TGTGCCAGCCAGACTAGCGGGGGGCGGGAGACCCAGTACTTC.

This clonotype came up a few times. The genes are TRBV7-9 and TRBJ2-1; 11 nucleotides agree with TRBD1. The CDR3 runs 15 residues. Germline-derived CDR1 and CDR2 are SEHNR and FQNEAQ (reference sequence). Losses at the gene ends were 2 bases for V and 6 bases for J; bases not matched to a gene: 3. The chain's CDR3 is CASSLPDRGLNEQFF. The CDR3 nucleotides read TGTGCCAGCAGCTTACCGGACAGGGGGCTCAATGAGCAGTTCTTC.

This clonotype has just a few counts. This rearrangement joins TRBV5-1 to TRBJ2-2, with D perhaps TRBD2 (6 bases). The CDR3 loop spans 14 amino acids. Germline V gives CDR1 SGHRS, CDR2 YFSETQ. Trimming took 0 bases from V and 8 from J, leaving 11 bases between them. The CDR3 region has the DNA TGCGCCAGCAGCTTGGCCGCGGGGATTGGGGAGCTGTTTTTT. Translating gives CASSLAAGIGELFF.

This clonotype was picked up a small number of times. The chain combines TRBV25-1 with TRBJ2-7, with D possibly being TRBD1 (5 bases). V was shortened by 4 bases and J by 6 bases, with 7 bases between the two germline ends. The germline gives CDR1 MGHDK, CDR2 SYGVNS. The CDR3 is made up of 11 amino acids. The CDR3 sequence: CASSAGLEQYF. In nucleotides, the CDR3 is TGTGCCAGCAGTGCAGGGCTCGAGCAGTACTTC.

This clonotype was found a few times. The V and J genes are TRBV28 and TRBJ1-4; D unresolved. This CDR3 is built from 16 residues. Trimming left V 5 bases short and J 5 bases short, with 18 bases between. Germline V gene data show CDR1 as MDHEN and CDR2 as SYDVKM. For the CDR3, the DNA is TGTGCCAGCAGTAATATTGGTTGGACCCGCAATGAAAAACTGTTTTTT. Translation gives CASSNIGWTRNEKLFF.

The rearrangement joins TRBV27 to TRBJ2-1; 9 bases are shared with TRBD1. The CDR3 covers 16 residues. CDR1 is MNHEY, CDR2 SMNVEV, per germline (reference sequence). Germline trimming cut 4 bases from V and 5 bases from J; bases unmatched to any gene: 9. The CDR3 nucleotides are TGTGCCAGCAGTTCCTCCGGGACAGGGATTAACAATGAGCAGTTCTTC. Translating gives CASSSSGTGINNEQFF.

The CDR3 loop is CASRRGENTEAFF. CDR3 sequence (DNA): TGTGCCAGCAGGAGGGGGGAGAACACTGAAGCTTTCTTT. This rearrangement joins TRBV6-1 to TRBJ1-1, with a possible D match to TRBD1 (6 bases). V lost 6 bases and J 1 base, leaving 9 bases between the germline ends. The CDR3 totals 13 residues. Germline CDR1 reads MNHNS; CDR2 reads SASEGT.

The chain is built from TRBV4-1 and TRBJ2-7; a possible D gene is TRBD2 (6 bases). Germline CDR1 MGHRA, CDR2 YSYEKL. V lost 1 base and J lost 4, with 11 bases in between. The CDR3 totals 14 residues. CDR3 DNA: TGCGCCAGCAGCCAAGTCGCAGGGACTTACGAGCAGTACTTC. It yields the protein CASSQVAGTYEQYF.

This clonotype was detected ten times or more. The chain links TRBV12-5 to TRBJ2-1, with D tentatively TRBD1 (6 bases). CDR1 and CDR2 from the germline V gene are LGHNT and FRNRAP. The CDR3 has 17 residues. V dropped 3 bases and J dropped 9 bases, with 24 bases sitting between them. The CDR3 is CASGFGQIIQTRGEQFF. The CDR3 bases are TGTGCTAGTGGTTTTGGACAGATAATTCAAACCCGGGGTGAGCAGTTCTTC.

This chain uses TRBV5-8 with TRBJ1-2, with TRBD1 identical over 7 bases. V trimming: 0 bases; J trimming: 7 bases; junction bases outside the gene matches: 9. This CDR3 comprises 15 residues. Per the germline V gene, CDR1 is SGHTS and CDR2 is YDEGEE. Here the CDR3 reads CASSLAKWQGVGYTF. Written as DNA, the CDR3 is TGTGCCAGCAGCTTGGCCAAGTGGCAGGGGGTTGGCTACACCTTC.

CDR3 in amino acids: CASSDDPNTGELFF. The DNA of the CDR3 is TGTGCCAGCAGCGACGACCCGAACACCGGGGAGCTGTTTTTT. The chain carries TRBV9 and TRBJ2-2; D is unclear. The V end lost 3 bases, the J end lost 0 bases, and 6 bases lay between the germline ends. Germline V gene sequence: CDR1 SGDLS, CDR2 YYNGEE. The CDR3 runs 14 residues. The entire variable domain, with the rest obtained from reference TRBV9 and TRBJ2-2, is as follows: DSGVTQTPKHLITATGQRVTLRCSPRSGDLSVYWYQQSLDQGLQFLIQYYNGEERAKGNILERFSAQQFPDLHSELNLSSLELGDSALYFCASSDDPNTGELFFGEGSRLTVL.

This clonotype was detected a few times. The rearrangement links TRBV5-1 to TRBJ2-1; maybe TRBD1 (6 bases). Germline loops: CDR1 SGHRS, CDR2 YFSETQ. With 4 bases removed from V and 1 base from J, the gap between germline ends came to 21 bases. The CDR3 loop spans 18 amino acids. CDR3 residues: CASSPTHRQAYSYNEQFF. In DNA form, the CDR3 reads TGCGCCAGCAGCCCGACGCACCGACAGGCTTATTCCTACAATGAGCAGTTCTTC.

This chain links TRBV11-2 with TRBJ2-1; perhaps D is TRBD1 or TRBD2 (5 bases each). Trimming pared 1 base from V and 5 bases from J, leaving 9 bases between. Germline CDR1 and CDR2: SGHAT and FQNNGV. The CDR3 length is 14 residues. The CDR3, as DNA: TGTGCCAGCAGCTTAGGGGGGAACCACAATGAGCAGTTCTTC. Protein: CASSLGGNHNEQFF.